This TCR beta chain stems from a study of T cells in Graves' hyperthyroidism and ophthalmopathy. Study-level background: Peripheral blood was obtained at initial diagnosis, preceding any treatment. Study results and limitations: With a median lead of approximately 6 months before onset, the model predicted ophthalmopathy.

CDR1 and CDR2 from the germline V gene are LGHNA and YSLEER. V gave up 2 bases and J gave up 3 bases, with 14 bases separating them. The CDR3 consists of 15 residues. This clonotype was detected many times. Its specificity is not known. Clinical symptoms, serum thyroxine and TRAb, thyroid ultrasound and orbital computed tomography were used for the diagnoses. Using RNA transcripts as the source, TCR beta CDR3 regions were amplified. An initial round of RT-PCR targeting the TCR CDR3 relied on the HTBI primer set. TCRdb re-called the multiplex PCR reads through MiXCR, storing one row per CDR3 protein. The repertoire consists of roughly 700,000 distinct CDR3 sequences, with roughly a third occurring once and the leading ten covering less than 40%.

The sample comprised blood. This rearrangement joins TRBV4-3 to TRBJ2-7, with D maybe TRBD1 (5 bases). The origin of this receptor is a middle-aged woman with Graves' hyperthyroidism. CDR3 region: CASSQNRAGRYEQYF. The DNA for the CDR3 is TGCGCCAGCAGCCAAAACAGAGCAGGGCGCTACGAGCAGTACTTC.